The 10 T cell receptor beta chains below come from one sample, sequenced in a study of early T cells in non-severe SARS-CoV-2 infection. TCRdb re-derived calls from the 5' RACE reads in MiXCR, one entry per CDR3 protein. This table holds approximately 58,000 distinct CDR3 sequences, about 9.9% found once. The sequenced material came from whole blood. These receptors originate from an adult who was a healthcare worker with PCR-confirmed SARS-CoV-2 infection or an uninfected control (not recorded which).

There are a few counts of this clonotype. The gene calls are TRBV5-1 and TRBJ2-7, with D possibly matching TRBD1 (6 bases). Looked up from germline, CDR1 is SGHRS and CDR2 is YFSETQ. Trimming stripped 1 base from V and 5 bases from J, with 13 bases between. This CDR3 spans 14 amino acids. The CDR3 DNA is TGCGCCAGCAGCTTGACAGGGACCAGGGACGAGCAGTACTTC. This sequence encodes CASSLTGTRDEQYF.

To note about this clonotype: This may arise from a read error, as a much more abundant clone is one base away. The rearrangement joins TRBV9 to TRBJ1-1; D is unresolved. The CDR3 consists of 13 residues. CDR1 and CDR2 (germline): SGDLS, YYNGEE. The CDR3, as DNA: TGTGCCAGCAGCGAGGCCGTGAACACTGAAGTTTTCTTT. This sequence encodes CASSEAVNTEVFF. The full variable domain, completed using reference TRBV9 and TRBJ1-1, is DSGVTQTPKHLITATGQRVTLRCSPRSGDLSVYWYQQSLDQGLQFLIQYYNGEERAKGNILERFSAQQFPDLHSELNLSSLELGDSALYFCASSEAVNTEVFFGQGTRLTVV.

The chain has TRBV11-2 and TRBJ2-7; D is unclear. This CDR3 is 13 amino acids long. Germline V gene data show CDR1 as SGHAT and CDR2 as FQNNGV. The ends were cut back, 1 base at V and 6 bases at J, with 10 bases in the middle. CDR3 sequence (DNA): TGTGCCAGCAGCTTAGTTCCCTTAGGCGAGCAGTACTTC. Encoded protein: CASSLVPLGEQYF.

The rearrangement joins TRBV12-3 or TRBV12-4 to TRBJ2-7; 12 nucleotides match TRBD1. V shed 6 bases, J shed 7 bases, and the junction held 10 bases outside the gene matches. This CDR3 has 15 residues. The CDR3 DNA reads as TGTGCCAGCAGCCTGGGACAGGGGGCGCCTCGAGAGCAGTACTTC. The encoded protein is CASSLGQGAPREQYF.

This clonotype was seen a handful of times. The chain has TRBV3-1 and TRBJ2-7, with 7 nucleotides matching TRBD2. Trimming removed 3 bases from V and 3 bases from J; junction bases left unmatched: 2. Per germline, CDR1 LGHDT and CDR2 YNNKEL (reference sequence). This CDR3 spans 13 amino acids. The CDR3: CASSQASGYEQYF. The CDR3, as DNA: TGTGCCAGCAGCCAGGCTAGCGGCTACGAGCAGTACTTC.

This chain links TRBV5-1 with TRBJ1-6; maybe TRBD1 (6 bases). Trimming pared 3 bases from V and 7 bases from J, leaving 17 bases between. The germline V gene encodes CDR1 SGHRS and CDR2 YFSETQ. This CDR3 region has 16 residues. CDR3 in amino acids: CASSWGQTQGNSPLHF. CDR3 coding DNA: TGCGCCAGCAGCTGGGGGCAAACCCAGGGAAATTCACCCCTCCACTTT. Using reference TRBV5-1 and TRBJ1-6 for the parts outside the CDR3, the full variable domain is KAGVTQTPRYLIKTRGQQVTLSCSPISGHRSVSWYQQTPGQGLQFLFEYFSETQRNKGNFPGRFSGRQFSNSRSEMNVSTLELGDSALYLCASSWGQTQGNSPLHFGNGTRLTVT.

The chain has TRBV9 and TRBJ2-1; D uncertain. Germline V CDR1 and CDR2: SGDLS, YYNGEE. This CDR3 contains 15 residues. V dropped 0 bases and J dropped 8 bases, with 15 bases sitting between them. CDR3 sequence reads: CASSVAGHVIDEQFF. CDR3 nucleotide sequence: TGTGCCAGCAGCGTAGCAGGCCACGTTATCGATGAGCAGTTCTTC.

This clonotype turned up a few times. This chain links TRBV4-1 with TRBJ2-2, with D possibly TRBD1 on 6 matching bases. V was cut by 3 bases and J by 5 bases, with 10 bases left in between. CDR1 is MGHRA, CDR2 YSYEKL, per germline. CDR3 length: 14 residues. The CDR3 loop is CASSHLTGTGELFF. The CDR3 DNA reads as TGCGCCAGCAGCCACTTGACAGGAACCGGGGAGCTGTTTTTT.

This clonotype was seen many times. The V call is TRBV4-2, the J call TRBJ2-3, with D hard to call. The CDR3 loop spans 13 amino acids. The ends were cut back, 4 bases at V and 11 bases at J, with 16 bases in the middle. The germline V gene has CDR1 LGHNA and CDR2 YNFKEQ. CDR3 in amino acids: CASSRIDPRGQYF. CDR3 nucleotide sequence: TGTGCCAGCAGCCGAATTGACCCACGAGGGCAGTATTTT.

Many counts were recorded for this clonotype. In DNA, the CDR3 is TGTGCCAGCAGCGCACAGGGGATAAGCAATCAGCCCCAGCATTTT. It encodes CASSAQGISNQPQHF. The chain has TRBV5-6 and TRBJ1-5, with TRBD1 identical over 7 bases. Germline V gene sequence: CDR1 SGHDT, CDR2 YYEEEE. J gave up 1 base and V 4 bases, and 5 bases lay outside the gene matches. The CDR3 covers 15 residues.